What follows are 8 T cell receptor beta chains derived from one specimen sequenced in a study of molecular identifiers for immune sequencing clone quantification. TCRdb redid the calling of the PCR reads with MiXCR, one entry per CDR3 protein. The sample has over 50,000 distinct CDR3 sequences; roughly 38% are singletons. The source material was naive CD8+ T cells from blood, with Jurkat cell RNA spiked in. As to subset: FACS-sorted CD8+CD4-CCR7+CD45RA+ naive T cells. The receptor set was obtained from a human donor in good health. Some libraries in this study had Jurkat cell RNA spiked in.

This clonotype has more than one count but fewer than ten. The chain uses TRBV11-2 and TRBJ2-3; 11 positions match TRBD1. Trimming cost V 6 bases and J 7 bases; bases outside gene matches: 9. The CDR3 is 15 amino acids. CDR1 is SGHAT, CDR2 FQNNGV, per germline. CDR3 amino acids: CASREPGQGDYTQYF. CDR3 coding DNA: TGTGCCAGCAGGGAACCGGGACAGGGGGATTATACGCAGTATTTT.

The table lists this clonotype with a few counts. The V call is TRBV4-3, the J call TRBJ2-7; 8 nucleotides match TRBD2. Germline V gene sequence: CDR1 LGHNA, CDR2 YSLEER. Losses at the gene ends were 1 base for V and 4 bases for J; bases not matched to a gene: 6. This CDR3 is 15 amino acids long. CDR3 in amino acids: CASSQGREALYEQYF. The CDR3 nucleotides are TGCGCCAGCAGCCAAGGGCGGGAGGCGTTGTACGAGCAGTACTTC.

This clonotype was seen only a few times. The chain links TRBV9 to TRBJ1-4, with no clear D. CDR1 is SGDLS and CDR2 is YYNGEE in the germline V gene. The V end lost 3 bases, the J end lost 4 bases, and 13 bases lay between the germline ends. CDR3 size: 15 residues. The CDR3 DNA reads TGTGCCAGCAGCGCAGAGGGCCGCAATAATGAAAAACTGTTTTTT. It codes for CASSAEGRNNEKLFF.

Worth noting for this clonotype: It may be a read error: a sequence one base away is much more abundant. The J gene is TRBJ2-3, the V gene TRBV10-2, with 8 bases identical to TRBD1. The CDR3 is 17 amino acids. The germline V gene encodes CDR1 WSHSY and CDR2 SAAADI. CDR3 nucleotide sequence: TGCGCCAGCAGTGAGTCGACAGGGGTGGGCTACACAGATACGCTGTATTTT. Translation: CASSESTGVGYTDTLYF.

Remarks on this clonotype: At one boundary the junction diverges from the germline segment, which might be a read error. The chain couples TRBV14 to TRBJ1-5, with 9 nucleotides matching TRBD1. CDR1 SGHDN and CDR2 FVKESK come from the germline V gene. The CDR3 sequence is 15 residues long. The CDR3 region has the DNA TGTGCCAACAGCCGGACAGGGGATAGCAATCAGCCCCAGCATTTT. It codes for CANSRTGDSNQPQHF. Filled out from reference TRBV14 and TRBJ1-5, the complete variable domain reads EAGVTQFPSHSVIEKGQTVTLRCDPISGHDNLYWYRRVMGKEIKFLLHFVKESKQDESGMPNNRFLAERTGGTYSTLKVQPAELEDSGVYFCANSRTGDSNQPQHFGDGTRLSIL.

There are a few counts of this clonotype. The rearrangement links TRBV6-5 to TRBJ2-1; TRBD2 aligns across 7 bases. Germline CDR1 MNHEY, CDR2 SVGAGI. Trimming removed 6 bases from V and 2 bases from J; junction bases left unmatched: 10. The CDR3 length is 16 residues. For the CDR3, the DNA is TGTGCCAGCAGCATACTCCCTAGCGGAGCCTACAATGAGCAGTTCTTC. Amino acid sequence: CASSILPSGAYNEQFF.

About this clonotype itself: A much larger clone differs by one base, so this may be a read error. The chain recombines TRBV12-3 or TRBV12-4 with TRBJ2-5; weak D call: TRBD2 (7 bases). The J call may be faulty, since TRBJ2-1 better matches the DNA end. The CDR3 is made up of 15 amino acids. The DNA of the CDR3 is TGTGCCAGCAGAAATTCCGCAGGGGCCGGGGGGACCCAGTTCTTC. Amino acid sequence: CASRNSAGAGGTQFF.

This clonotype was counted only a few times. V gene TRBV10-3 combines with J gene TRBJ2-3, with D tentatively TRBD2 (6 bases). The germline V and J ends were trimmed by 3 bases and 6 bases, with 7 bases remaining between them. CDR1 is ENHRY and CDR2 is SYGVKD in the germline V gene. This CDR3 contains 12 residues. CDR3 sequence (DNA): TGTGCCATCAGTGACGGGGGTGATACGCAGTATTTT. This encodes CAISDGGDTQYF.